This TCR beta chain is drawn from a study of T-cell reconstitution after alpha-beta-depleted transplantation in children. Findings of the study overall: Elevated TCRbeta diversity at day 60 was traced, in some patients, to surviving recipient T cells and thymic progenitors.

J was trimmed by 4 bases and V by 1 base; bases with no gene match: 16. Looked up from germline, CDR1 is SGHDT and CDR2 is YYEEEE. The CDR3 consists of 18 residues. This clonotype was seen at least ten times. Its specificity is unknown. Unique molecular identifiers were incorporated when the TCRbeta library was constructed. In TCRdb, the PCR reads were re-called with MiXCR into one record per CDR3 protein. This sample has approximately 650,000 distinct CDR3 sequences, with around 12% found just once. V and J are TRBV5-6 and TRBJ2-7, with 8 bases lining up with TRBD2. This receptor was taken from a girl aged 2 to 10 with congenital amegakaryocytic thrombocytopenia, due to receive a stem cell transplant. The sequencing here drew on PBMCs, taken before TCRalphabeta/CD19-depleted stem cell transplant. This CDR3 is CASSLLGPGSGKGYEQYF. The DNA for the CDR3 is TGTGCCAGCAGCTTGTTGGGCCCCGGTAGCGGGAAAGGATACGAGCAGTACTTC.